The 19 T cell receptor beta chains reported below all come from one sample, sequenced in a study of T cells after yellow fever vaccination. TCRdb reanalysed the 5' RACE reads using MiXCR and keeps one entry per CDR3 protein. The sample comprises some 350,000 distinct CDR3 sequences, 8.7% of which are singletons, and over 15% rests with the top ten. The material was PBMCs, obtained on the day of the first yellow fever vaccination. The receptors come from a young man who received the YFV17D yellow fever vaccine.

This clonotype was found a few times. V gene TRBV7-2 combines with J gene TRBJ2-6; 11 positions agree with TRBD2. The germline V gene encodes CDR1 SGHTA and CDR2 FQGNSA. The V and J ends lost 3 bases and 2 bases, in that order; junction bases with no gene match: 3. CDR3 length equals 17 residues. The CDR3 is CASSFLAGGAGANVLTF. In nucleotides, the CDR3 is TGTGCCAGCAGCTTTCTAGCGGGGGGAGCTGGGGCCAACGTCCTGACTTTC.

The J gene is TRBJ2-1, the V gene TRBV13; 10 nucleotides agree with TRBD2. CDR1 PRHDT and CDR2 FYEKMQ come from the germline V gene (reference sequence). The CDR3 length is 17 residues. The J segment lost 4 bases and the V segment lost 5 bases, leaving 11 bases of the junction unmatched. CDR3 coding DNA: TGTGCCAGCAGCCATCGAAAACTAGCGGGGACGTACAATGAGCAGTTCTTC. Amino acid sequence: CASSHRKLAGTYNEQFF.

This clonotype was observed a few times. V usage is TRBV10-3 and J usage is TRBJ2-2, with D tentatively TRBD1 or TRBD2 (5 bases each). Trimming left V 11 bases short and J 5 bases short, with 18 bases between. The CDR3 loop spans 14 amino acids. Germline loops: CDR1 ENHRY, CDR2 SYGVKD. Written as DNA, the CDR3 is TGTGCCGCCTGGGGAGAGGGACGGACCGGGGAGCTGTTTTTT. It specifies CAAWGEGRTGELFF.

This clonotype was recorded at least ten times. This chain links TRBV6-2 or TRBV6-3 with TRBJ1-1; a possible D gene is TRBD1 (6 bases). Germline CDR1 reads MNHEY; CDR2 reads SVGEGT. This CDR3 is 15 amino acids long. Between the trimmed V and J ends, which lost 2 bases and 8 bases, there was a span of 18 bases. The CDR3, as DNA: TGTGCCAGCAGTTACGGGTTGGGCAGGGGCGCCGAAGCTTTCTTT. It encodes CASSYGLGRGAEAFF.

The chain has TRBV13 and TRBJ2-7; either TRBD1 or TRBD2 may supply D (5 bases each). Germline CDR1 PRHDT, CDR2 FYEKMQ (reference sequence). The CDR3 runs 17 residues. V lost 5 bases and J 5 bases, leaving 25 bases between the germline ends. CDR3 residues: CASSPGAVGSTSDEQYF. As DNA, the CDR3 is TGTGCCAGCAGCCCCGGGGCCGTAGGGTCCACAAGCGACGAGCAGTACTTC. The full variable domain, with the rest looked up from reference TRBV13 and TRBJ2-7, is AAGVIQSPRHLIKEKRETATLKCYPIPRHDTVYWYQQGPGQDPQFLISFYEKMQSDKGSIPDRFSAQQFSDYHSELNMSSLELGDSALYFCASSPGAVGSTSDEQYFGPGTRLTVT.

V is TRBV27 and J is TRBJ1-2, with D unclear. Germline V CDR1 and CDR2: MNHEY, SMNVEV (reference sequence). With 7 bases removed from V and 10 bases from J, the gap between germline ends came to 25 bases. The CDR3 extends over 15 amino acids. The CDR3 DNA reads TGTGCCAGCACCCCCTCTCCCGGGCTGCTTTACTCCTACACCTTC. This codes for CASTPSPGLLYSYTF.

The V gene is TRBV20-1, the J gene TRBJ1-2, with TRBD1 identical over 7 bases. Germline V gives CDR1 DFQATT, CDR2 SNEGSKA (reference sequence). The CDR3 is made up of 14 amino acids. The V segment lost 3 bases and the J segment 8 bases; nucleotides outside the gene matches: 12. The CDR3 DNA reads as TGCAGTGCTAGGAGGCGACAGGGACTGAGGGGCTACACCTTC. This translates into CSARRRQGLRGYTF.

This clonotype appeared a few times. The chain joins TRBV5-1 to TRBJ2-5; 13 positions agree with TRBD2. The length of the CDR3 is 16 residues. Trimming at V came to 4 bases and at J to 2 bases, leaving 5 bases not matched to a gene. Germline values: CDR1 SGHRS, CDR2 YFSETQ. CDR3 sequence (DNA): TGCGCCAGCAGCACGGGACTAGCGGGACCACAAGAGACCCAGTACTTC. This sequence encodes CASSTGLAGPQETQYF.

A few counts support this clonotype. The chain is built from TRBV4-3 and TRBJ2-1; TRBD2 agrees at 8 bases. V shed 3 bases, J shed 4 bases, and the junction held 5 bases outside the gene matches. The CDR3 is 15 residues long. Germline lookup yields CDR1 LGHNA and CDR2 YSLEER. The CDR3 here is CASSQGGGRYNEQFF. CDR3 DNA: TGCGCCAGCAGCCAGGGCGGGGGGAGGTACAATGAGCAGTTCTTC.

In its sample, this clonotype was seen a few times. The CDR3 DNA is TGTGCCAGCAGCACGCGACAGCACAATGAGCAGTTCTTC. Amino acids: CASSTRQHNEQFF. V is TRBV7-8 and J is TRBJ2-1; perhaps TRBD1 as D (5 bases). Germline CDR1 SGHVS, CDR2 FQNEAQ. V lost 5 bases to trimming and J lost 5 bases, with 10 bases between them. CDR3 length equals 13 residues.

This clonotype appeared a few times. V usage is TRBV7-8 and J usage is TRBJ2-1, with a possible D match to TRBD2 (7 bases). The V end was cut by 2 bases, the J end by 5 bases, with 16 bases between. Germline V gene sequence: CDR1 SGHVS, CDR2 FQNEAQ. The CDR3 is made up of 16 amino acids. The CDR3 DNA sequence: TGTGCCAGCAGCTTATTCGGTCGGGGGGCCAACAATGAGCAGTTCTTC. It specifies CASSLFGRGANNEQFF.

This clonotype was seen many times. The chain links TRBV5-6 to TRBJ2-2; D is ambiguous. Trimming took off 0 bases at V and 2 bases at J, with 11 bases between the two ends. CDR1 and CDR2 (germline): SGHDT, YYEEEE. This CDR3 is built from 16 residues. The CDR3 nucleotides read TGTGCCAGCAGCTTGGGTCCCCCCAGCAACACCGGGGAGCTGTTTTTT. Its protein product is CASSLGPPSNTGELFF. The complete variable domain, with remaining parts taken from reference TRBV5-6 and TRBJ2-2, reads DAGVTQSPTHLIKTRGQQVTLRCSPKSGHDTVSWYQQALGQGPQFIFQYYEEEERQRGNFPDRFSGHQFPNYSSELNVNALLLGDSALYLCASSLGPPSNTGELFFGEGSRLTVL.

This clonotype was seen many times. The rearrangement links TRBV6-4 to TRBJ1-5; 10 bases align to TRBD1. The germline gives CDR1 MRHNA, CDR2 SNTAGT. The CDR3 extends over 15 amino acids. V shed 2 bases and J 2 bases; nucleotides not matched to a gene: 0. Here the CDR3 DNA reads TGTGCCAGCAGTGACGGGACAGGGGGCAATCAGCCCCAGCATTTT. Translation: CASSDGTGGNQPQHF.

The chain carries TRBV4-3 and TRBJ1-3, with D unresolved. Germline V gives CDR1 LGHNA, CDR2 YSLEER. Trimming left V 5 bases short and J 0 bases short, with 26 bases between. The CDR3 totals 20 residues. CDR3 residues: CASSFSSQVPRRSSGNTIYF. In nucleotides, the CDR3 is TGCGCCAGCAGCTTCAGCAGCCAAGTCCCCCGCAGGAGCTCTGGAAACACCATATATTTT.

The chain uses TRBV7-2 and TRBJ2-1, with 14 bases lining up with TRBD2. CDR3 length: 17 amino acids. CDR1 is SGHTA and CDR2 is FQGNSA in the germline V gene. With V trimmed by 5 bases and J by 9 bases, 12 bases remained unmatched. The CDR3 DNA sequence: TGTGCCAGCAGCAAACAACGACTAGCGGGGGGGGTGGGTGAGCAGTTCTTC. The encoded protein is CASSKQRLAGGVGEQFF.

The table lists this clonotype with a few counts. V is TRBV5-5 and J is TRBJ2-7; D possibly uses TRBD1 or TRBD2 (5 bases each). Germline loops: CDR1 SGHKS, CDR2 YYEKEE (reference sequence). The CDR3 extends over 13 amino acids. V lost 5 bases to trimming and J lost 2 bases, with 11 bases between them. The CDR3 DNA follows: TGTGCCAGCAGTCCGGGACCGACCTACGAGCAGTACGTC. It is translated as CASSPGPTYEQYV.

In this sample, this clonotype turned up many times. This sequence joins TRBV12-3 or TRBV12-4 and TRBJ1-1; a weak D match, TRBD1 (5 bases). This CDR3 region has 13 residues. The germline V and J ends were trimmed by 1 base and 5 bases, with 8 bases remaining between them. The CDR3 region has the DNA TGTGCCAGCAGTTTAGGGGGGGGAACTGAAGCTTTCTTT. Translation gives CASSLGGGTEAFF.

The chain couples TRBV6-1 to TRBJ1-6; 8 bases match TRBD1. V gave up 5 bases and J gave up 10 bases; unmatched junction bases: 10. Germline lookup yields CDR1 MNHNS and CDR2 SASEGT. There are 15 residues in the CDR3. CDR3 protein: CASSTLGQGTSPLHF. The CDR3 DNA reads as TGTGCCAGCAGTACCCTCGGACAGGGAACCTCACCCCTCCACTTT.

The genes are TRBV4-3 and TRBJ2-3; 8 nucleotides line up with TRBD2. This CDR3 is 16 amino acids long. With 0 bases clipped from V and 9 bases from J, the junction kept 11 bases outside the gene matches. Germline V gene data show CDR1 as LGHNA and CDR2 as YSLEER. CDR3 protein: CASSQERGVAGQTQYF. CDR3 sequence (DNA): TGCGCCAGCAGCCAAGAGCGGGGGGTAGCTGGGCAGACGCAGTATTTT.